This entry lists 30 T cell receptor beta chains sequenced from one sample in a study of blood T cell repertoires in COVID-19. TCRdb's copy holds only in-frame clones and misses some; the assay was immunoSEQ multiplex PCR. Found here are about 200,000 clones, roughly nine tenths of them singletons; the top ten hold 0.75% to 0.9%. The sample taken for sequencing was peripheral blood. The source is a woman in her 70s with acute or convalescent COVID-19.

This chain joins TRBV5-1 and TRBJ2-7; 7 nucleotides agree with TRBD1. Trimming took 4 bases from V and 2 from J; bases not matched to a gene: 3. Germline CDR1 and CDR2: SGHRS and YFSETQ. CDR3 length: 13 residues. Written as DNA, the CDR3 is TGCGCCAGCAGCATAGGGGGCCCCTACGAGCAGTACTTC. This gives the protein CASSIGGPYEQYF.

The CDR3 DNA is TGTGCTAGTGGCCGAGAAGGGGGTCAGTATGGCTACACCTTC. Its translation: CASGREGGQYGYTF. The chain uses TRBV12-5 and TRBJ1-2; possibly TRBD1 for D (6 bases). The CDR3 spans 14 residues. The V and J ends lost 6 bases and 5 bases respectively, with 16 bases between them. Germline CDR1 reads LGHNT; CDR2 reads FRNRAP.

This clone was picked up a small number of times. The chain has TRBV29-1 and TRBJ1-2, with no clear D. The V end was cut by 3 bases, the J end by 0 bases, with 8 bases between. CDR3 length equals 13 residues. The germline V gene encodes CDR1 SQVTM and CDR2 ANQGSEA. CDR3 bases: TGCAGCGTTGACCCCGAGTCTAACTATGGCTACACCTTC. The encoded protein is CSVDPESNYGYTF.

This chain connects TRBV18 to TRBJ1-1; 7 positions agree with TRBD1. The CDR3 is 16 residues long. The V gene end was trimmed by 4 bases and the J gene end by 0 bases; junction bases not matched to a gene: 8. In germline, CDR1 is KGHSH, CDR2 LQKENI. For the CDR3, the DNA is TGTGCCAGCTCACTACAGGGGTTATGGGTGAACACTGAAGCTTTCTTT. It codes for CASSLQGLWVNTEAFF.

V gene TRBV5-1 combines with J gene TRBJ2-3, with TRBD2 matching 10 bases. Germline CDR1 reads SGHRS; CDR2 reads YFSETQ. After removal of 4 bases from V and 5 bases from J, the junction contained 10 bases not matched to a gene. The CDR3 has 16 amino acids. The CDR3 DNA sequence: TGCGCCAGCAGCGGAGGAAATAGCGGGGGGAAAGATACGCAGTATTTT. Amino acids: CASSGGNSGGKDTQYF.

The count of this clone is one. CDR3 nucleotides: TGTGCCAGCAGTCGGGGGACGGGAGATACGCAGTATTTT. Its translation is CASSRGTGDTQYF. V and J are TRBV2 and TRBJ2-3, with D maybe TRBD2 (6 bases). V was pared by 5 bases and J by 5 bases, with 11 bases between. The CDR3 is made up of 13 amino acids. Looked up from germline, CDR1 is SNHLY and CDR2 is FYNNEI.

The rearrangement joins TRBV4-2 to TRBJ1-1; maybe TRBD1 (5 bases). The CDR3 runs to 15 residues. Per the germline V gene, CDR1 is LGHNA and CDR2 is YNFKEQ. The V end was cut by 4 bases, the J end by 0 bases, with 12 bases between. In DNA form, the CDR3 reads TGTGCCAGCAGCCGAGGGGAGGCGGTGAACACTGAAGCTTTCTTT. Translated: CASSRGEAVNTEAFF.

This clone was seen just once. The chain employs TRBV11-3 and TRBJ2-1; 9 nucleotides match TRBD2. Germline CDR1 SGHNT, CDR2 YENEEA. This CDR3 is built from 15 residues. The ends lost 4 bases at V and 8 bases at J; junction bases unmatched: 9. The CDR3 bases are TGTGCCAGCAGCTCACCGGGACTAGCTTATGATGAGCAGTTCTTC. This translates into CASSSPGLAYDEQFF.

This rearrangement joins TRBV6-5 to TRBJ1-4; 10 nucleotides line up with TRBD1. From germline, CDR1 is MNHEY and CDR2 SVGAGI. Unmatched junction bases numbered 7, after V lost 2 bases and J lost 7 bases. The CDR3 is 16 residues long. CDR3 nucleotides: TGTGCCAGCAGTTACACACGGACAGGGGGGGGTGAAAAACTGTTTTTT. Residues: CASSYTRTGGGEKLFF.

The J gene is TRBJ1-1, the V gene TRBV10-3, with TRBD1 as a possible D gene (6 bases). Per germline, CDR1 ENHRY and CDR2 SYGVKD. Trimming took 11 bases from V and 4 from J, leaving 17 bases between them. The CDR3 is 13 residues long. The CDR3 sequence: CAAAGDAFTEAFF. The CDR3 DNA is TGTGCCGCGGCAGGGGATGCTTTCACTGAAGCTTTCTTT.

The V and J genes are TRBV27 and TRBJ1-5; no clear D gene. The CDR3 runs to 16 residues. Germline V gives CDR1 MNHEY, CDR2 SMNVEV (reference sequence). The V end lost 4 bases, the J end lost 3 bases, and 16 bases lay between the germline ends. Written as DNA, the CDR3 is TGTGCCAGCAGTTCGACTAGAGACGCGCTCAATCAGCCCCAGCATTTT. Protein product: CASSSTRDALNQPQHF.

This clone was counted only a few times. V usage is TRBV7-9 and J usage is TRBJ2-3, with 9 bases fitting TRBD2. The CDR3 consists of 15 residues. V shed 5 bases, J shed 4 bases, and the junction held 7 bases outside the gene matches. Germline CDR1 SEHNR, CDR2 FQNEAQ (reference sequence). The CDR3: CASSPLAGAADTQYF. Here the CDR3 DNA reads TGTGCCAGCAGCCCCTTAGCGGGAGCAGCAGATACGCAGTATTTT.

The chain employs TRBV5-4 and TRBJ1-1, with a tentative D call TRBD1 (6 bases). Germline V CDR1 and CDR2: SGHNT, YYREEE (reference sequence). The V and J ends lost 6 bases and 1 base respectively, with 16 bases between them. This CDR3 comprises 15 residues. Written as DNA, the CDR3 is TGTGCCAGCAATTATCCAGCAGGGGCGAACACTGAAGCTTTCTTT. It yields the protein CASNYPAGANTEAFF. The entire variable domain, with the rest obtained from reference TRBV5-4 and TRBJ1-1, is as follows: ETGVTQSPTHLIKTRGQQVTLRCSSQSGHNTVSWYQQALGQGPQFIFQYYREEENGRGNFPPRFSGLQFPNYSSELNVNALELDDSALYLCASNYPAGANTEAFFGQGTRLTVV.

A few counts support this clone. The V and J genes are TRBV10-3 and TRBJ1-3; D unresolved. Trimming stripped 6 bases from V and 1 base from J, with 13 bases between. Germline CDR1 is ENHRY and CDR2 is SYGVKD. The CDR3 loop spans 15 amino acids. CDR3 sequence reads: CAISGELGSGNTIYF. The DNA for the CDR3 is TGTGCCATCAGCGGGGAGTTGGGGTCTGGAAACACCATATATTTT.

This sequence joins TRBV5-1 and TRBJ2-7; possible D gene TRBD1, 6 bases. The germline V gene encodes CDR1 SGHRS and CDR2 YFSETQ. The CDR3 is 15 amino acids. Trimming took 0 bases from V and 4 from J, leaving 14 bases between them. This CDR3 reads CASSLARDTPYEQYF. The CDR3 nucleotides read TGCGCCAGCAGCTTGGCCCGGGACACTCCATACGAGCAGTACTTC. Combining the CDR3 with reference TRBV5-1 and TRBJ2-7 gives the whole variable domain KAGVTQTPRYLIKTRGQQVTLSCSPISGHRSVSWYQQTPGQGLQFLFEYFSETQRNKGNFPGRFSGRQFSNSRSEMNVSTLELGDSALYLCASSLARDTPYEQYFGPGTRLTVT.

The chain employs TRBV18 and TRBJ1-4; unclear D gene. Between the trimmed V and J ends, which lost 3 bases and 0 bases, there was a span of 8 bases. The CDR3 totals 15 residues. Germline V CDR1 and CDR2: KGHSH, LQKENI. CDR3 in DNA: TGTGCCAGCTCACCTTTTGTCGCAACTAATGAAAAACTGTTTTTT. This encodes CASSPFVATNEKLFF.

The rearrangement links TRBV12-5 to TRBJ2-5; D gene ambiguous. The V gene lost 3 bases and the J gene lost 5 bases, with 4 bases spanning the gap. The CDR3 spans 11 residues. Per the germline V gene, CDR1 is LGHNT and CDR2 is FRNRAP. The CDR3 here is CASGLLETQYF. For the CDR3, the DNA is TGTGCTAGTGGTTTACTGGAGACCCAGTACTTC.

This chain links TRBV4-1 with TRBJ1-4; a weak D match, TRBD1 (5 bases). With 0 bases removed from V and 8 bases from J, the gap between germline ends came to 13 bases. Germline CDR1 reads MGHRA; CDR2 reads YSYEKL. The CDR3 has 15 amino acids. DNA of the CDR3: TGCGCCAGCAGCCAAGAGGGAGGGACGGGCGAAAAACTGTTTTTT. It translates to CASSQEGGTGEKLFF.

The CDR3 protein is CASGQGARSGQPQHF. In DNA form, the CDR3 reads TGTGCCAGCGGACAGGGGGCGAGGTCTGGTCAGCCCCAGCATTTT. The gene calls are TRBV2 and TRBJ1-5, with TRBD1 matching over 11 bases. V was clipped by 8 bases and J by 6 bases; unmatched bases: 9. Looked up from germline, CDR1 is SNHLY and CDR2 is FYNNEI. There are 15 residues in the CDR3. Drawing the rest from reference TRBV2 and TRBJ1-5, the complete variable domain is EPEVTQTPSHQVTQMGQEVILRCVPISNHLYFYWYRQILGQKVEFLVSFYNNEISEKSEIFDDQFSVERPDGSNFTLKIRSTKLEDSAMYFCASGQGARSGQPQHFGDGTRLSIL.

This rearrangement joins TRBV5-5 to TRBJ1-1, with 9 bases that match TRBD1. Per the germline V gene, CDR1 is SGHKS and CDR2 is YYEKEE (reference sequence). V lost 5 bases and J lost 3; bases outside the gene matches: 11. CDR3 length: 16 residues. The CDR3 loop is CASRSQGARWYTEAFF. Here the CDR3 DNA reads TGTGCCAGCAGATCACAGGGGGCACGGTGGTACACTGAAGCTTTCTTT.

The rearrangement joins TRBV18 to TRBJ1-2; 7 nucleotides match TRBD1. Germline trimming cut 3 bases from V and 6 bases from J; bases unmatched to any gene: 10. Germline values: CDR1 KGHSH, CDR2 LQKENI. The CDR3 has 15 amino acids. The DNA of the CDR3 is TGTGCCAGCTCACCCCGACAGGGCCAAATCGATGGCTACACCTTC. Protein product: CASSPRQGQIDGYTF.

This clone was detected a few times. The genes are TRBV9 and TRBJ1-2; no definite D call. The CDR3 sequence is 15 residues long. The V and J ends lost 4 bases and 0 bases respectively, with 13 bases between them. CDR1 is SGDLS and CDR2 is YYNGEE in the germline V gene. In DNA form, the CDR3 reads TGTGCCAGCAGCCCAGGACTGGGGTCTAACTATGGCTACACCTTC. Amino acid sequence: CASSPGLGSNYGYTF.

The chain uses TRBV2 and TRBJ1-5, with no clear D. This CDR3 has 15 residues. Per the germline V gene, CDR1 is SNHLY and CDR2 is FYNNEI. Between the trimmed V and J ends, which lost 4 bases and 6 bases, there was a span of 16 bases. The chain's CDR3 is CASSGATGLGQPQHF. Written as DNA, the CDR3 is TGTGCCAGCAGTGGGGCAACGGGGTTGGGTCAGCCCCAGCATTTT. The full variable domain, its missing parts supplied by reference TRBV2 and TRBJ1-5, is EPEVTQTPSHQVTQMGQEVILRCVPISNHLYFYWYRQILGQKVEFLVSFYNNEISEKSEIFDDQFSVERPDGSNFTLKIRSTKLEDSAMYFCASSGATGLGQPQHFGDGTRLSIL.

V gene TRBV2 combines with J gene TRBJ1-2, with D possibly TRBD1 on 5 matching bases. The CDR3 has 14 amino acids. CDR1 SNHLY and CDR2 FYNNEI come from the germline V gene. Trimming left V 4 bases short and J 0 bases short, with 9 bases between. CDR3: CASSGDLANYGYTF. CDR3 DNA: TGTGCCAGCAGTGGGGACTTAGCTAACTATGGCTACACCTTC.

The chain's CDR3 is CASSLGRYNQPQHF. The CDR3 nucleotides read TGTGCCAGCAGTTTAGGGAGGTACAATCAGCCCCAGCATTTT. The rearrangement links TRBV2 to TRBJ1-5; D not resolved. Per germline, CDR1 SNHLY and CDR2 FYNNEI. Trimming removed 5 bases from V and 3 bases from J, with 11 bases in between. This CDR3 is 14 amino acids long.

Details on this clone: Other DNA sequences in the sample encode the same CDR3. The chain uses TRBV12-3 or TRBV12-4 and TRBJ2-7; D not certain. V gave up 2 bases and J gave up 0 bases, with 5 bases separating them. This CDR3 contains 13 residues. The CDR3 loop reads CASSLSGSYEQYF. CDR3 DNA: TGTGCCAGCAGTTTATCAGGCTCCTACGAGCAGTACTTC.

The chain recombines TRBV3-1 (or the pseudogene TRBV3-2) with TRBJ2-1, with D perhaps matching TRBD2 (6 bases). Germline V gene data show CDR1 as LGHDT and CDR2 as YNNKEL (reference sequence). The CDR3 length is 18 residues. The V end lost 2 bases, the J end lost 0 bases, and 17 bases lay between the germline ends. CDR3 in amino acids: CASSQYIGSSSSYNEQFF. CDR3 coding DNA: TGTGCCAGCAGCCAATATATCGGGAGTAGCAGCTCCTACAATGAGCAGTTCTTC.

The sample holds one count of this clone. This chain joins TRBV5-1 and TRBJ2-5, with D possibly being TRBD1 (6 bases). The CDR3 runs 15 residues. Germline V gene data show CDR1 as SGHRS and CDR2 as YFSETQ. Trimming left V 2 bases short and J 0 bases short, with 11 bases between. CDR3 amino acids: CASSFTGRYQETQYF. CDR3 DNA sequence: TGCGCCAGCAGCTTTACAGGGCGGTACCAAGAGACCCAGTACTTC. The entire variable domain, with the rest obtained from reference TRBV5-1 and TRBJ2-5, is as follows: KAGVTQTPRYLIKTRGQQVTLSCSPISGHRSVSWYQQTPGQGLQFLFEYFSETQRNKGNFPGRFSGRQFSNSRSEMNVSTLELGDSALYLCASSFTGRYQETQYFGPGTRLLVL.

V is TRBV7-6 and J is TRBJ1-6; 7 bases agree with TRBD1. V dropped 2 bases and J dropped 6; count of bases not matched to a gene: 4. This CDR3 contains 15 residues. Germline V lookup: CDR1 SGHVS, CDR2 FNYEAQ. CDR3 nucleotides: TGTGCCAGCAGCTTAAGAACAGGGGTTAATTCACCCCTCCACTTT. Protein product: CASSLRTGVNSPLHF.

The chain combines TRBV5-1 with TRBJ2-7; TRBD1 matches at 7 bases. Per germline, CDR1 SGHRS and CDR2 YFSETQ. With 4 bases clipped from V and 6 bases from J, the junction kept 7 bases outside the gene matches. The CDR3 totals 13 residues. CDR3 residues: CASSLGQVREQYF. CDR3 DNA: TGCGCCAGCAGCCTCGGACAGGTGCGCGAGCAGTACTTC.